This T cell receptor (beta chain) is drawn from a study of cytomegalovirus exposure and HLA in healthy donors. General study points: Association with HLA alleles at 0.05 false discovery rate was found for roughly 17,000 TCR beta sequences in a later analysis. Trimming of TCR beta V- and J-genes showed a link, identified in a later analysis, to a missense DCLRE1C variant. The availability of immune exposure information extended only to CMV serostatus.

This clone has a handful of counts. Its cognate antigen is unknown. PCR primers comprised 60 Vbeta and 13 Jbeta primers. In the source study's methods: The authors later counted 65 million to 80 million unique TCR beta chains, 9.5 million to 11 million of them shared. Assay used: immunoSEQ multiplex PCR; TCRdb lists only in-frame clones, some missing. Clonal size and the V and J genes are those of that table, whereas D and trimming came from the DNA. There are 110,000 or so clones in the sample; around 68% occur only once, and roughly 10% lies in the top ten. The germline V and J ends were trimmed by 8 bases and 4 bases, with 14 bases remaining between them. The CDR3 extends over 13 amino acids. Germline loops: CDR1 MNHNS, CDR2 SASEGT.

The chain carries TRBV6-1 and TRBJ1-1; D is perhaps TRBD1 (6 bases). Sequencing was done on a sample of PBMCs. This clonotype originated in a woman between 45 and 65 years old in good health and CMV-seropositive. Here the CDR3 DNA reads TGTGCCAGCGGCGGGGGGCTCTTCACTGAAGCTTTCTTT. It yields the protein CASGGGLFTEAFF.